This TCR beta chain was sequenced in a study of cytomegalovirus exposure and HLA in healthy donors. The CDR3 covers 13 residues. Germline CDR1 LNHDA, CDR2 SQIVND (reference sequence). Deletions cut 2 bases from V and 4 bases from J, with 6 bases between. The PCR contained 60 Vbeta and 13 Jbeta primers. Method: immunoSEQ multiplex PCR; TCRdb's copy keeps in-frame clones and lacks some. The sample consists of under 200,000 clones, about four fifths of them appearing once. The sequence came from a woman in her 30s in good health and CMV-seropositive. The genes are TRBV19 and TRBJ1-5, with no clear D. Sequenced input: PBMCs. The CDR3 loop is CASSISGNQPQHF. The CDR3 nucleotides are TGTGCCAGTAGTATAAGCGGGAATCAGCCCCAGCATTTT.